These 29 T cell receptor beta chains came from one sample sequenced in a study of molecular identifiers for immune sequencing clone quantification. TCRdb re-called the PCR reads with MiXCR, one entry per CDR3 protein. This table has approximately 680,000 distinct CDR3 sequences, 25% appearing once. Material: naive CD8+ T cells from blood, with Jurkat cell RNA spiked in. Described subset: FACS-sorted CD8+CD4-CCR7+CD45RA+ naive T cells. The receptors derive from a human donor in good health. Some libraries in this study had Jurkat cell RNA spiked in.

The sample holds many counts of this clonotype. The chain recombines TRBV12-3 or TRBV12-4 with TRBJ1-4; no clear D. The CDR3 consists of 11 residues. The V gene lost 5 bases and the J gene lost 2 bases, with 0 bases spanning the gap. The CDR3 loop reads CASSTNEKLFF. CDR3 nucleotide sequence: TGTGCCAGCAGTACTAATGAAAAACTGTTTTTT.

The rearrangement uses TRBV5-1 and TRBJ1-1; D uncertain. Trimming removed 3 bases at V and 4 bases at J, with 13 bases between. Germline V lookup: CDR1 SGHRS, CDR2 YFSETQ. This CDR3 comprises 14 residues. CDR3 protein: CASSSEMGFTEAFF. In DNA, the CDR3 is TGCGCCAGCAGCTCGGAGATGGGTTTCACTGAAGCTTTCTTT.

This clonotype appeared many times. The J gene is TRBJ2-5, the V gene TRBV28; unclear D gene. V dropped 8 bases and J dropped 2 bases, with 15 bases sitting between them. Germline loops: CDR1 MDHEN, CDR2 SYDVKM. This CDR3 is 14 amino acids long. The CDR3 nucleotides read TGTGCCAGCGGTAAGATCGGAAATCAAGAGACCCAGTACTTC. Its translation is CASGKIGNQETQYF.

This clonotype was found many times. The chain uses TRBV18 and TRBJ2-7; D may be TRBD1 (5 bases). V shed 0 bases and J shed 2 bases, with 8 bases lying between them. Looked up from germline, CDR1 is KGHSH and CDR2 is LQKENI. The CDR3 totals 14 residues. The CDR3 here is CASSPPGQTYEQYF. CDR3 DNA: TGTGCCAGCTCACCACCGGGGCAAACCTACGAGCAGTACTTC.

This clonotype was detected ten times or more. The chain joins TRBV28 to TRBJ2-3; 10 nucleotides align to TRBD2. Germline V gene lookup returns CDR1 MDHEN and CDR2 SYDVKM. The CDR3 is 16 residues long. V was pared by 5 bases and J by 1 base, with 6 bases of the junction left unmatched. The CDR3 sequence: CASSPSGRAGTDTQYF. DNA of the CDR3: TGTGCCAGCAGTCCTAGCGGGAGAGCCGGCACAGATACGCAGTATTTT.

In regard to this clonotype: This may be a read error, as it is one base from a much larger clone. The V and J genes are TRBV4-1 and TRBJ1-6; a weak D match, TRBD1 (6 bases). Per the germline V gene, CDR1 is MGHRA and CDR2 is YSYEKL. There are 12 residues in the CDR3. V was cut by 4 bases and J by 14 bases, with 12 bases left in between. Here the CDR3 DNA reads TGCGCCAGCAGCCCCTCCCGGGACACCCTCCACTTT. Protein: CASSPSRDTLHF.

There are a few counts of this clonotype. The V call is TRBV4-3, the J call TRBJ2-7, with D perhaps being TRBD1 or TRBD2 (5 bases each). This CDR3 spans 16 amino acids. With 0 bases removed from V and 2 bases from J, the gap between germline ends came to 14 bases. CDR1 and CDR2 from the germline V gene are LGHNA and YSLEER. The CDR3 DNA is TGCGCCAGCAGCCAAGATACCCGGGGCCTAGCCTACGAGCAGTACTTC. This sequence encodes CASSQDTRGLAYEQYF.

This clonotype was picked up many times. The chain combines TRBV6-2 or TRBV6-3 with TRBJ1-1; unclear D gene. The V end was cut by 7 bases, the J end by 0 bases, with 12 bases between. There are 14 residues in the CDR3. Germline V gene data show CDR1 as MNHEY and CDR2 as SVGEGT. The CDR3 spells CASTTGVLNTEAFF. The CDR3 DNA sequence: TGTGCCAGCACGACCGGGGTCTTGAACACTGAAGCTTTCTTT.

In its sample, this clonotype was seen many times. The chain recombines TRBV6-5 with TRBJ2-7, with D perhaps matching TRBD1 (6 bases). Trimming removed 2 bases from V and 1 base from J, with 6 bases in between. CDR1 is MNHEY, CDR2 SVGAGI, per germline. The CDR3 totals 13 residues. CDR3 nucleotides: TGTGCCAGCAGTTACGGACAGTCCTACGAGCAGTACTTC. It codes for CASSYGQSYEQYF.

This clonotype has a handful of counts. The J gene is TRBJ2-1, the V gene TRBV20-1, with D uncertain. The CDR3 has 14 residues. Germline V CDR1 and CDR2: DFQATT, SNEGSKA (reference sequence). V was cut by 3 bases and J by 4 bases, with 13 bases left in between. CDR3 region: CSARNVSEYNEQFF. The CDR3 DNA is TGCAGTGCTAGGAACGTTAGTGAGTACAATGAGCAGTTCTTC.

This clonotype was recorded at least ten times. This chain connects TRBV6-6 to TRBJ1-5; D ambiguous. Between the trimmed V and J ends, which lost 6 bases and 0 bases, there was a span of 6 bases. There are 13 residues in the CDR3. The germline V gene encodes CDR1 MNHNY and CDR2 SVGAGI (reference sequence). The DNA of the CDR3 is TGTGCCAGCAGGGAGTTTAGCAATCAGCCCCAGCATTTT. Amino acids: CASREFSNQPQHF.

The gene calls are TRBV7-9 and TRBJ2-3; D gene unclear. V was shortened by 2 bases and J by 2 bases, with 14 bases between the two germline ends. The CDR3 length is 16 residues. From germline, CDR1 is SEHNR and CDR2 FQNEAQ (reference sequence). The CDR3 region is CASSLPEKWHTDTQYF. In nucleotides, the CDR3 is TGTGCCAGCAGCTTACCCGAAAAGTGGCACACAGATACGCAGTATTTT.

This clonotype was detected many times. V is TRBV5-4 and J is TRBJ1-1; 9 bases are a match to TRBD1. Trimming at V came to 0 bases and at J to 4 bases, leaving 7 bases not matched to a gene. Looked up from germline, CDR1 is SGHNT and CDR2 is YYREEE (reference sequence). The CDR3 contains 16 residues. The CDR3 is CASSLDRGPAFTEAFF. Here the CDR3 DNA reads TGTGCCAGCAGCTTGGACAGGGGGCCTGCCTTCACTGAAGCTTTCTTT.

This rearrangement joins TRBV7-9 to TRBJ1-6; possibly TRBD1 for D (5 bases). The CDR3 extends over 12 amino acids. Germline V gene data show CDR1 as SEHNR and CDR2 as FQNEAQ (reference sequence). Trimming removed 11 bases at V and 9 bases at J, with 14 bases between. CDR3 DNA sequence: TGTGCCGGAGAAGGGGCAGGTTCACCCCTCCACTTT. It is translated as CAGEGAGSPLHF. Looking up the rest from reference TRBV7-9 and TRBJ1-6 gives the full variable domain: DTGVSQNPRHKITKRGQNVTFRCDPISEHNRLYWYRQTLGQGPEFLTYFQNEAQLEKSRLLSDRFSAERPKGSFSTLEIQRTEQGDSAMYLCAGEGAGSPLHFGNGTRLTVT.

This clonotype was picked up many times. The CDR3 sequence is CASSLVAGVNEQYF. In DNA form, the CDR3 reads TGTGCCAGCAGCTTAGTTGCGGGAGTTAATGAGCAGTACTTC. The chain combines TRBV7-9 with TRBJ2-7; 7 bases match TRBD2. This CDR3 has 14 residues. Per the germline V gene, CDR1 is SEHNR and CDR2 is FQNEAQ (reference sequence). Trimming took 1 base from V and 7 from J; bases not matched to a gene: 7.

With respect to this clonotype: With a much larger clone just one base away, this may be a read error. The chain couples TRBV28 to TRBJ2-7; 10 nucleotides align to TRBD2. Unmatched junction bases numbered 13, after V lost 5 bases and J lost 3 bases. The CDR3 totals 17 residues. Germline V gene lookup returns CDR1 MDHEN and CDR2 SYDVKM. Here the CDR3 DNA reads TGTGCCAGCAGTCCGAAATACTGGACTAGCGGCAGCTACGAGCAGTACTTC. Translated: CASSPKYWTSGSYEQYF.

This clonotype has at least ten counts. V is TRBV5-1 and J is TRBJ1-3; D unclear. There are 17 residues in the CDR3. V was pared by 2 bases and J by 4 bases, with 19 bases between. The germline V gene encodes CDR1 SGHRS and CDR2 YFSETQ. The CDR3 nucleotides are TGCGCCAGCAGCTTCACTTCTCTCTTAGACCCGGGAAACACCATATATTTT. It codes for CASSFTSLLDPGNTIYF.

This clonotype was seen a handful of times. The chain couples TRBV5-4 to TRBJ2-7, with D unclear. Germline CDR1 SGHNT, CDR2 YYREEE (reference sequence). The V end was cut by 0 bases, the J end by 5 bases, with 12 bases between. There are 14 residues in the CDR3. The CDR3 loop reads CASSLGLSQDEQYF. CDR3 sequence (DNA): TGTGCCAGCAGCTTGGGCCTATCCCAGGACGAGCAGTACTTC.

This clonotype was seen only once. One end of the junction varies from germline; a read error may be responsible. The chain carries TRBV5-6 and TRBJ2-7; unclear D gene. Germline V gene sequence: CDR1 SGHDT, CDR2 YYEEEE. The CDR3 runs 12 residues. CDR3 DNA sequence: TGTGCCAGCAGCGACCGCGCCCTCGAGCAGCACTTC. It translates to CASSDRALEQHF.

CDR3 amino acids: CSVEDPLNTGASYNEQFF. CDR3 coding DNA: TGCAGCGTTGAAGATCCTCTAAATACGGGGGCTTCCTACAATGAGCAGTTCTTC. The V gene is TRBV29-1, the J gene TRBJ2-1, with D possibly called TRBD1 or TRBD2 (6 bases each). The CDR3 has 18 amino acids. Germline V CDR1 and CDR2: SQVTM, ANQGSEA. The ends were cut back, 0 bases at V and 1 base at J, with 19 bases in the middle.

About this clonotype: This sequence may be a read error, since a much larger clone differs from it by one base. The V and J genes are TRBV5-3 and TRBJ2-7; D possibly corresponds to TRBD2 (6 bases). TRBV5-3 counts as an open reading frame of uncertain function. The CDR3 extends over 14 amino acids. V lost 8 bases to trimming and J lost 3 bases, with 18 bases between them. This chain's CDR3 is CASSQTSRRYEQYF. The DNA for the CDR3 is TGTGCCAGCAGTCAGACTAGTCGCCGCTACGAGCAGTACTTC.

Ten or more counts support this clonotype. This CDR3 is CATTRASGTDTQYF. CDR3 DNA: TGTGCCACCACAAGAGCCTCTGGCACAGATACGCAGTATTTT. This chain links TRBV2 with TRBJ2-3; no definite D call. Germline CDR1 reads SNHLY; CDR2 reads FYNNEI. V was trimmed by 10 bases and J by 1 base, leaving 15 bases between them. The CDR3 contains 14 residues.

This clonotype was detected only once. A much larger clone differs by one base, so this may be a read error. The gene calls are TRBV5-3 and TRBJ1-4, with TRBD1 matching over 7 bases. TRBV5-3 is noted as an ORF with a role that remains uncertain. There are 14 residues in the CDR3. Written as DNA, the CDR3 is TGTGCCAGCAGCTTGGGACAGATTAATGAAATACTGTTTTTT. Protein sequence: CASSLGQINEILFF.

CDR3 loop: CASSLEPGSYNSPLHF. The CDR3 DNA is TGTGCCAGCAGCTTAGAGCCGGGCTCCTATAATTCACCCCTCCACTTT. J is TRBJ1-6 and V is TRBV7-2; D is unresolved. The CDR3 covers 16 residues. The V end lost 1 base, the J end lost 0 bases, and 7 bases lay between the germline ends. Germline loops: CDR1 SGHTA, CDR2 FQGNSA.

Ten or more counts support this clonotype. The chain combines TRBV19 with TRBJ1-4; D is undetermined. The CDR3 length is 14 residues. Per the germline V gene, CDR1 is LNHDA and CDR2 is SQIVND (reference sequence). Trimming took 6 bases from V and 0 from J, leaving 8 bases between them. The CDR3 DNA is TGTGCCAGTAGAATACAGTCAACTAATGAAAAACTGTTTTTT. This translates into CASRIQSTNEKLFF.

The gene calls are TRBV19 and TRBJ2-1; perhaps TRBD1 as D (5 bases). The V end lost 3 bases, the J end lost 8 bases, and 11 bases lay between the germline ends. CDR1 LNHDA and CDR2 SQIVND come from the germline V gene (reference sequence). The length of the CDR3 is 13 residues. The CDR3 DNA is TGTGCCAGTAGTATGTCAGGGTTCCATGAGCAGTTCTTC. Translation gives CASSMSGFHEQFF.

This clonotype was counted a few times. The V and J genes are TRBV28 and TRBJ1-2; unclear D gene. Germline V lookup: CDR1 MDHEN, CDR2 SYDVKM. V shed 4 bases and J shed 0 bases, with 24 bases lying between them. This CDR3 region has 19 residues. The CDR3 sequence is CASSSYGPHLESTNYGYTF. The CDR3 DNA reads TGTGCCAGCAGTTCATATGGGCCCCACTTAGAGTCAACTAACTATGGCTACACCTTC.

V and J are TRBV9 and TRBJ1-1; weak D call: TRBD1 (5 bases). The CDR3 consists of 14 residues. Germline CDR1 and CDR2: SGDLS and YYNGEE. V dropped 4 bases and J dropped 4 bases, with 14 bases sitting between them. The CDR3 is CASSMDFRATEAFF. CDR3 DNA sequence: TGTGCCAGCAGCATGGACTTCAGGGCCACTGAAGCTTTCTTT.

The chain couples TRBV6-2 or TRBV6-3 to TRBJ2-4, with D perhaps TRBD1 or TRBD2 (5 bases each). The CDR3 is made up of 16 amino acids. The ends were cut back, 5 bases at V and 0 bases at J, with 14 bases in the middle. Germline CDR1 reads MNHEY; CDR2 reads SVGEGT. In nucleotides, the CDR3 is TGTGCCAGCAGTAGGCGAGGGGACCTAGCCAAAAACATTCAGTACTTC. Translating it yields CASSRRGDLAKNIQYF.